This entry describes one T cell receptor beta chain. These data belong to a study of high-grade serous ovarian cancer treatment subgroups. This CDR3 is built from 15 residues. Germline lookup yields CDR1 SGHKS and CDR2 YYEKEE (reference sequence). V was cut by 0 bases and J by 0 bases, with 10 bases left in between. The tumor samples were collected prior to definitive surgery or chemotherapy. Method: immunoSEQ multiplex PCR; TCRdb's copy keeps in-frame clones and lacks some. The sample lists 9,500 to 15,000 clones; just over 85% were seen once. The source material was tumor tissue. This chain connects TRBV5-5 to TRBJ2-7, with a possible D match to TRBD2 (5 bases). This TCR was recovered from a human donor with high-grade serous ovarian cancer. The CDR3 here is CASSLEADSSYEQYF. The CDR3 DNA follows: TGTGCCAGCAGCTTGGAAGCGGATAGCTCCTACGAGCAGTACTTC.